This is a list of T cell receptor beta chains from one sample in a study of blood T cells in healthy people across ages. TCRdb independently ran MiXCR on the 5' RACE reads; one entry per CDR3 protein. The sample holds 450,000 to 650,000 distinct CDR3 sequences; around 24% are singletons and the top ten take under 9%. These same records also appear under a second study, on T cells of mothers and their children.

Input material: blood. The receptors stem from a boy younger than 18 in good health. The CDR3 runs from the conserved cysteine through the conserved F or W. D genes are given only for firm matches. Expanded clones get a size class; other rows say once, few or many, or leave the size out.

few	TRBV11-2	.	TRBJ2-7	TGTGCCAGCAGCCCCTTGGTCGGGTCTGGGGAGCAGTACTTC	CASSPLVGSGEQYF
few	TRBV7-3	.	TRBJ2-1	TGTGCCAGCAGCTTAATAGTCGGGAGCTACAATGAGCAGTTCTTC	CASSLIVGSYNEQFF
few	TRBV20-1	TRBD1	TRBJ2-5	TGCAGTGCTAGTCGATACAGGGGAGAGACCCAGTACTTC	CSASRYRGETQYF
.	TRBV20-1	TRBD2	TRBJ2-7	TGCAGTGCTAGGCCTCCGGGACTAGCGATGGGCGAGCAGTACTTC	CSARPPGLAMGEQYF
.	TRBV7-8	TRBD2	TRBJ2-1	TGTGCCAGCAGCTTAGGTGGACTAGCTGACAATGAGCAGTTCTTC	CASSLGGLADNEQFF
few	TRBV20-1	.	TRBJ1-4	TGCAGTGCCGAACCCCCGCACGTGAACGTAGTTGAAAAACTGTTTTTT	CSAEPPHVNVVEKLFF
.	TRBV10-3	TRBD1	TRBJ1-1	TGTGCCATCAGTGGGAATACAGGGGGAACTGAAGCTTTCTTT	CAISGNTGGTEAFF
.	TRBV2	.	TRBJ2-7	TGTGCCAGCAGTGAATTTCCCGGTAGCGGCATATCCTACGAGCAGTACTTC	CASSEFPGSGISYEQYF
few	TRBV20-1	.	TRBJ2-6	.	CSARDLGLHFGANVLTF
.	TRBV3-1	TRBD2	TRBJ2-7	TGTGCCAGCAGCCAAGATTTAGGTCTAGCGGGAGCGGCGGTCGCCTACGAGCAGTACTTC	CASSQDLGLAGAAVAYEQYF
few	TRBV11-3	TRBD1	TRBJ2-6	TGTGCCAGCAGCTTAGGGGGACAGGGCGGAGGGGCCAACGTCCTGACTTTC	CASSLGGQGGGANVLTF
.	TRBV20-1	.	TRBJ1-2	TGCAGTGCTAGGGCCTATGGCTACACCTTC	CSARAYGYTF
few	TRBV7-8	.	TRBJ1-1	TGTGCCAGCAGCTTCGACAGGTTGAACACTGAAGCTTTCTTT	CASSFDRLNTEAFF
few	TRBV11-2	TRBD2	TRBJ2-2	TGTGCCAGCAGCTCGTCCCTAGCGGGGCCCACCGGGGAGCTGTTTTTT	CASSSSLAGPTGELFF
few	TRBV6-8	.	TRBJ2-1	TGTGCCAGCAGTGTCCCTTCGGGGAGGGGGGACAATGAGCAGTTCTTC	CASSVPSGRGDNEQFF
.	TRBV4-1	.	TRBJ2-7	TGCGCCAGCAGCCAAGAGGGGGGGCAGTACGAGCAGTACTTC	CASSQEGGQYEQYF
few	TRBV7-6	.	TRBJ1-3	TGTGCCAGCAGCTTAGACCGGAACTCTGGAAACACCATATATTTT	CASSLDRNSGNTIYF
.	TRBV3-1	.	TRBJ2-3	TGTGCCAGCAGCCCTTACCGGGGCCTTACGCAGTATTTT	CASSPYRGLTQYF
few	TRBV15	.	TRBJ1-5	TGTGCCACCAGCAGAGATCTCCTTCATAGCAATCAGCCCCAGCATTTT	CATSRDLLHSNQPQHF
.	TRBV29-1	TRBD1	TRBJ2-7	TGCAGCGTTGTAGACAGGGGGCTGTACGAGCAGTACTTC	CSVVDRGLYEQYF
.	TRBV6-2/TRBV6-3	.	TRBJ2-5	TGTGCCAGCAGTTATAACCCGGTCCGCGGCGATCAAGAGACCCCGTACTTC	CASSYNPVRGDQETPYF
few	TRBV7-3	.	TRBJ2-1	TGTGCCAGCAGTAAGGGACGAGGGGGGAACAATGAGCAGTTCTTC	CASSKGRGGNNEQFF
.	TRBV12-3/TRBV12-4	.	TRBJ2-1	TGTGCCAGCAGTTTTCGGGGTATTGAGCAGTTCTTC	CASSFRGIEQFF
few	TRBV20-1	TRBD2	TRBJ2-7	TGCAGTGCCAGGACTAGCGGGGGGACCGTGGTGGATATACGGGAGCAGTACTTC	CSARTSGGTVVDIREQYF
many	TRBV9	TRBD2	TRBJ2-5	TGTGCCAGCAGCGTAGGTAGCGGGGGGGACCAAGAGACCCAGTACTTC	CASSVGSGGDQETQYF
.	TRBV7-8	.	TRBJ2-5	TGTGCCAGCAGCTTACAACCGACAGGCTCCTGGGGTCCGTACTTC	CASSLQPTGSWGPYF
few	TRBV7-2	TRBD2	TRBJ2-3	TGTGCCAGCAGCCCTCAACCGGGACTAGCGGGAGGGACCTACGAGCAGTACTTT	CASSPQPGLAGGTYEQYF
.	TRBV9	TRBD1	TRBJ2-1	TGTGCCAGCAGCGTAAGTGACAGGGGGGCCTCTGAGCAGTTCTTC	CASSVSDRGASEQFF
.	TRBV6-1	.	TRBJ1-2	TGTGCCAGCATCCATGAGGTTACTTGGGGCAGGGCGGACTATGGCTACACCTTC	CASIHEVTWGRADYGYTF
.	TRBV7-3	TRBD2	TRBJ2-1	TGTGCCAGCACCTATAGCGGGGGGGCCTACAATGAGCAGTTCTTC	CASTYSGGAYNEQFF
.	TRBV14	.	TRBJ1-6	TGTGCCAGCAGCCAAGTGAGAGATTCACCCCTCCACTTT	CASSQVRDSPLHF
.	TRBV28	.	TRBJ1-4	TGTGCCAGCAGTAGTCCGTGGACGGCAACTAATGAAAAACTGTTTTTT	CASSSPWTATNEKLFF
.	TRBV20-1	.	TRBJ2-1	TGCAGTGCTAGAGATCCTTCAGGTCTGGACAATGAGCAGTTCTTC	CSARDPSGLDNEQFF
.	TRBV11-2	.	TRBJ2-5	TGTGCCAGCAGCTTAAAGCCGCACGAGACCCAGTACTTC	CASSLKPHETQYF
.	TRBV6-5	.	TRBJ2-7	TGTGCCAGCAGTTACACGGGGGCCCGAGACTACGAGCAGTACTTC	CASSYTGARDYEQYF
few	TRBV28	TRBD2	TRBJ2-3	TGTGCCAGCAGTATTACTGGGGGGGCAGATACGCAGTATTTT	CASSITGGADTQYF
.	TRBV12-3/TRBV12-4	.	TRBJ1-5	TGTGCCAGCGGCCATTCGGGTGGCAATCAGCCCCAGCATTTT	CASGHSGGNQPQHF
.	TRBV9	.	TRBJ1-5	TGTGCCAGCACCCCCGGACAGAACAATCAGCCCCAGCATTTT	CASTPGQNNQPQHF
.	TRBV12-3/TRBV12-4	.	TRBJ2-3	TGTGCCAGCAGTTCCTTCCCTCCTAGCACAGATACGCAGTATTTT	CASSSFPPSTDTQYF
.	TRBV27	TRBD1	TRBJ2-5	TGTGCCAGCAGTCCAGGACAGGGAGACCCCGGAGAGACCCAGTACTTC	CASSPGQGDPGETQYF
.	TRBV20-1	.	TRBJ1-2	TGCAGTGCTAGGATTTCAGAGACCGCTAACTATGGCTACACCTTC	CSARISETANYGYTF
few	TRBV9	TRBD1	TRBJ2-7	TGTGCCAGCAGCGCAGGACAGGGGGAGTACGAGCAGTACTTC	CASSAGQGEYEQYF
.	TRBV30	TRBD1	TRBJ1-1	TGTGCCTGGAGTCACCGACTGACAGGGTATAGCTTGAAAGCTTTCTTT	CAWSHRLTGYSLKAFF
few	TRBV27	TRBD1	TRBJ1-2	TGTGCCAGCAGTTCACAGGGGGCGGGCGGCTACACCTTC	CASSSQGAGGYTF
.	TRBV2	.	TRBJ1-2	TGTGCCGGACAACTGACAGCCGCTAACTATGGCTACACCTTC	CAGQLTAANYGYTF
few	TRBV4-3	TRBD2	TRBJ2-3	TGCGCCAGCAGCCAGGCGTTACTAGCGGGGAGCACAGATACGCAGTATTTT	CASSQALLAGSTDTQYF
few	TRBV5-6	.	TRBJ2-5	TGTGCCAGCAGCTTTTATACAAGGTTGAAGACCCAGTACTTC	CASSFYTRLKTQYF
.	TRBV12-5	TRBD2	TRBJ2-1	TGTGCTAGTGCTCTGACTAGCGGGAGTAAAAATGAGCAGTTCTTC	CASALTSGSKNEQFF
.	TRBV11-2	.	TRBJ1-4	TGTGCCAGCAGCTTAGGTCCCCAGGGATGGCTGTTTTTT	CASSLGPQGWLFF
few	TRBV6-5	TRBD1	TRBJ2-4	TGTGCCAGCAGTTACTCGAAGCCGGGACAGGTCGTTAGGAACATTCAGCACTTC	CASSYSKPGQVVRNIQHF